Listed below are T cell receptor beta chains from one sample, sequenced in a study of immune heterogeneity within non-small cell lung tumors. TCRdb redid the calling of the multiplex PCR reads with MiXCR, one entry per CDR3 protein. The data contain fewer than 13,000 distinct CDR3 sequences, just under 30% of them singletons. Sample: lung tumor tissue. These TCRs come from a woman aged 55 to 70 with non-small cell lung cancer. Each CDR3 is given with its conserved first and last residue. The order of the fields is D gene, V gene, clone size, J gene, CDR3 protein, CDR3 DNA. D genes are given only for firm matches. Part of the rows lack a size; the others show once, few, many or a class for expanded clones.

>.|TRBV12-3/TRBV12-4|few|TRBJ2-2
CASRGTGELFF
TGTGCCAGCCGGGGCACCGGGGAGCTGTTTTTT
>.|TRBV5-5|few|TRBJ1-2
CASSLRGDYGYTF
TGTGCCAGCAGCTTGAGGGGAGACTATGGCTACACCTTC
>.|TRBV5-1|few|TRBJ2-1
CASSLLSGNEQFF
TGCGCCAGCAGCTTGTTGTCCGGCAATGAGCAGTTCTTC
>.|TRBV6-1|medium-sized|TRBJ1-3
CASTRGRDSGNTIYF
TGTGCCAGCACCCGGGGTCGGGACTCTGGAAACACCATATATTTT
>.|TRBV18|.|TRBJ2-3
CASSPGAADYTDTQYF
TGTGCCAGCTCACCAGGGGCAGCGGATTACACAGATACGCAGTATTTT
>.|TRBV3-1|few|TRBJ2-1
CASSQARGGEQFF
TGTGCCAGCAGCCAAGCCCGGGGTGGTGAGCAGTTCTTC
>.|TRBV10-3|many|TRBJ1-1
CAIRKTENTEAFF
TGTGCCATCAGAAAGACAGAGAACACTGAAGCTTTCTTT
>.|TRBV7-9|few|TRBJ1-4
CASGRTEKLFF
TGTGCCAGCGGGCGCACAGAAAAACTGTTTTTT
>TRBD2|TRBV2|.|TRBJ2-3
CASTDGLAGRVGTDTQYF
TGTGCCAGCACGGATGGACTAGCGGGCCGAGTCGGCACAGATACGCAGTATTTT
>TRBD2|TRBV9|many|TRBJ2-1
CASSVGGRDYNEQFF
TGTGCCAGCAGCGTAGGCGGGAGGGATTACAATGAGCAGTTCTTC
>.|TRBV7-8|few|TRBJ2-5
CAGGRTQETQYF
TGTGCGGGCGGCCGGACCCAAGAGACCCAGTACTTC
>.|TRBV5-5|.|TRBJ2-3
CASRRGTVSTDTQYF
TGTGCCAGCAGGCGTGGGACGGTTAGCACAGATACGCAGTATTTT
>.|TRBV28|once|TRBJ2-3
CAITNERITDTQYF
TGTGCCATCACCAATGAACGGATCACAGATACGCAGTATTTT
>.|TRBV20-1|many|TRBJ2-3
CSAPGLVAGNTQYF
TGCAGTGCCCCGGGACTGGTGGCAGGAAATACGCAGTATTTT
>.|TRBV7-3|.|TRBJ2-7
CASSPTGSPYEKYF
TGTGCCAGCAGCCCGACGGGGTCCCCCTACGAGAAGTACTTC
>.|TRBV6-1|few|TRBJ2-7
CASSNSIGGTEQHF
TGTGCCAGCAGTAACTCAATCGGTGGGACTGAGCAGCACTTC
>TRBD1|TRBV18|.|TRBJ1-5
CASSPRGTAGNQPQHF
TGTGCCAGCTCACCGAGGGGGACAGCGGGCAATCAGCCCCAGCATTTT
>.|TRBV12-3/TRBV12-4|medium-sized|TRBJ1-2
CASSFSGPGGYTF
TGTGCCAGCAGTTTCTCGGGGCCGGGAGGCTACACCTTC
>.|TRBV7-2|medium-sized|TRBJ2-7
CASSLTVDLRRGQYF
TGTGCCAGCAGCTTAACTGTGGACCTACGTCGCGGGCAGTACTTC
>.|TRBV5-1|many|TRBJ1-3
CASSLGGEGNTIYF
TGCGCCAGCAGCTTGGGAGGGGAAGGAAACACCATATATTTT
>.|TRBV27|medium-sized|TRBJ1-2
CASSLSGQDYGYTF
TGTGCCAGCAGCTTGTCTGGGCAGGACTATGGCTACACCTTC
>.|TRBV6-1|many|TRBJ2-5
CASSERGRGIQETQYF
TGTGCCAGCAGTGAAAGGGGCAGGGGAATCCAAGAGACCCAGTACTTC
>.|TRBV9|few|TRBJ2-1
CASSVDLSGEQFF
TGTGCCAGCAGCGTAGACCTTAGCGGTGAGCAGTTCTTC
>.|TRBV28|.|TRBJ2-5
CASSPNDHSGGRDRTQETQYF
TGTGCCAGCAGTCCCAATGACCATTCAGGGGGGCGAGACCGCACCCAAGAGACCCAGTACTTC
>.|TRBV20-1|few|TRBJ2-3
CSASPAQGTGESTDTQYF
TGCAGTGCTAGTCCCGCGCAGGGAACGGGGGAGAGCACAGATACGCAGTATTTT
>TRBD1|TRBV29-1|few|TRBJ2-7
CSVAPGTGMFYEQYF
TGCAGCGTCGCGCCCGGGACAGGAATGTTCTACGAGCAGTACTTC
>TRBD2|TRBV5-1|medium-sized|TRBJ2-7
CASSSGLAGANYEQYF
TGCGCCAGCAGCTCAGGACTAGCGGGGGCCAACTACGAGCAGTACTTC
>.|TRBV2|medium-sized|TRBJ1-5
CASSDSYSNQPQHF
TGTGCCAGCAGTGACAGCTATAGCAATCAGCCCCAGCATTTT
>.|TRBV7-3|many|TRBJ2-7
CASSLTGYNEQYF
TGTGCCAGCAGCTTAACGGGCTACAACGAGCAGTACTTC
>TRBD1|TRBV7-2|.|TRBJ1-1
CASSPRQGWNAEAFF
TGTGCCAGCAGCCCACGACAGGGTTGGAACGCTGAAGCTTTCTTT
>.|TRBV11-3|many|TRBJ2-1
CASSLNLLGSEGGNEQFF
TGTGCCAGCAGCTTAAACCTACTTGGGAGCGAAGGGGGTAATGAGCAGTTCTTC
>.|TRBV3-1|.|TRBJ2-3
CASSQDLPSTDTQYF
TGTGCCAGCAGCCAAGATTTACCTAGCACAGATACGCAGTATTTT
>.|TRBV19|.|TRBJ1-2
CASSISLWGSQGIGYTF
TGTGCCAGTAGTATCAGTCTGTGGGGGTCGCAGGGTATTGGCTACACCTTC
>TRBD2|TRBV20-1|medium-sized|TRBJ2-7
CSARGGLAGESYF
TGCAGTGCTAGAGGGGGACTAGCGGGAGAATCGTACTTC
>.|TRBV5-6|.|TRBJ2-5
CASSSLGNQETQYF
TGTGCCAGCAGCTCTCTGGGGAACCAAGAGACCCAGTACTTC
>.|TRBV12-3/TRBV12-4|many|TRBJ2-5
CASSLRPAGAQPRPQETQYF
TGTGCCAGCAGTTTACGGCCCGCAGGGGCGCAACCACGGCCTCAAGAGACCCAGTACTTC
>.|TRBV28|.|TRBJ2-7
CASSSAQGTYEQYF
TGTGCCAGCAGTTCCGCTCAGGGTACCTACGAGCAGTACTTC
>.|TRBV11-2|medium-sized|TRBJ2-2
CASSFLGWDTGELFF
TGTGCCAGCAGCTTCCTAGGGTGGGACACCGGGGAGCTGTTTTTT
>.|TRBV27|medium-sized|TRBJ2-1
CASSLSGGAHPYNEQFF
TGTGCCAGCAGTTTAAGTGGCGGGGCCCACCCCTACAATGAGCAGTTCTTC
>.|TRBV28|.|TRBJ1-5
CASSAGHSSQPQHF
TGTGCCAGCAGTGCGGGACACAGTAGTCAGCCCCAGCATTTT
>TRBD2|TRBV11-2|many|TRBJ2-1
CASSLAGGPNNEQFF
TGTGCCAGCAGCCTAGCGGGAGGGCCCAACAATGAGCAGTTCTTC
>TRBD2|TRBV27|medium-sized|TRBJ2-5
CASSPRPLAGEQETQYF
TGTGCCAGCAGTCCGAGGCCACTAGCGGGAGAACAAGAGACCCAGTACTTC
>.|TRBV20-1|.|TRBJ2-3
CSARDQVTSDTQYF
TGCAGTGCTAGAGATCAAGTGACCTCAGATACGCAGTATTTT
>.|TRBV28|medium-sized|TRBJ2-7
CASSSPSEQYF
TGTGCCAGCAGTTCCCCATCCGAGCAGTACTTC
>TRBD1|TRBV6-1|medium-sized|TRBJ1-3
CASSPRQGSTGNTIYF
TGTGCCAGCAGCCCAAGACAGGGGAGTACGGGAAACACCATATATTTT
>TRBD2|TRBV7-2|.|TRBJ2-5
CASSYPFASGETRQETQYF
TGTGCCAGCAGCTACCCGTTCGCTAGCGGAGAGACCCGTCAAGAGACCCAGTACTTC
>TRBD1|TRBV9|many|TRBJ1-1
CASSVSRTGHTEAFF
TGTGCCAGCAGCGTAAGCAGGACAGGGCATACTGAAGCTTTCTTT
>.|TRBV6-1|many|TRBJ1-1
CASSSIHTEAFF
TGTGCCAGCAGTTCAATCCACACTGAAGCTTTCTTT
>TRBD1|TRBV5-8|once|TRBJ1-3
CASSLLTGGIGNTIYF
TGTGCCAGCAGCTTGTTAACAGGGGGAATTGGAAACACCATATATTTT
>.|TRBV5-1|medium-sized|TRBJ2-7
CASSNGRNVLYEQYF
TGCGCCAGCAGCAACGGACGGAACGTGCTTTACGAGCAGTACTTC
>.|TRBV20-1|once|TRBJ2-5
CSARRAVIQETQYF
TGCAGTGCTAGAAGGGCGGTAATACAAGAGACCCAGTACTTC